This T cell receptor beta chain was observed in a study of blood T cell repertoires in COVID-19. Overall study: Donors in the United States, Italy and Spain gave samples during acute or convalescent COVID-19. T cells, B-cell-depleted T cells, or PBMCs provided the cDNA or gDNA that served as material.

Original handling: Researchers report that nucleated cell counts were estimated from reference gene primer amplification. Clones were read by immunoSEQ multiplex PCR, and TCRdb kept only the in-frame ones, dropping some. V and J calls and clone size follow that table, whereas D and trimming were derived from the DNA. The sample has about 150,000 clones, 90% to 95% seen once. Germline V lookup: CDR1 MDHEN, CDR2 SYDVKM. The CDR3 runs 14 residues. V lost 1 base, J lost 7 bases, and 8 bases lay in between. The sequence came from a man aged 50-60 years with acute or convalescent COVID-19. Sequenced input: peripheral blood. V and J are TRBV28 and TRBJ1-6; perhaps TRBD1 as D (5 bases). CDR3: CASSLSGRNSPLHF. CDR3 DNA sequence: TGTGCCAGCAGTTTATCAGGGAGGAATTCACCCCTCCACTTT.